The rows below give T cell receptor beta chains drawn from one sample of a study of blood T cell repertoires in COVID-19. Profiled with immunoSEQ multiplex PCR; TCRdb holds only in-frame clones, not every one. The table has 150,000 to 200,000 clones, roughly 85% seen once. The sample was peripheral blood. These receptors were collected from a woman over 75 with active or convalescent COVID-19. Each CDR3 is given with its conserved first and last residue. D genes are given only for firm matches.

>TRBV5-1|TRBJ2-1|TRBD2
TGCGCCAGCAGCGACCCGGGACTAGCGGACAATGAGCAGTTCTTC
CASSDPGLADNEQFF
>TRBV10-3|TRBJ2-1|TRBD2
TGTGCCATCAGACCGACAGCGGGAACTTCCTACAATGAGCAGTTCTTC
CAIRPTAGTSYNEQFF
>TRBV9|TRBJ2-2|.
TGTGCCAGCAGCGTAGCGGGATCCCCTAACACCGGGGAGCTGTTTTTT
CASSVAGSPNTGELFF
>TRBV4-1|TRBJ1-4|.
TGCGCCAGCAGCCAAGTCCTAACAGGGATGGGTGGTACTAATGAAAAACTGTTTTTT
CASSQVLTGMGGTNEKLFF
>TRBV5-4|TRBJ2-7|TRBD1
TGTGCCAGCAGCATAACAGGGGGCGGTAACGAGCAGTACTTC
CASSITGGGNEQYF
>TRBV5-1|TRBJ1-2|TRBD1
TGCGCCAGCAGCTTGCTCGACAGGGACGGTGGCTACACCTTC
CASSLLDRDGGYTF
>TRBV5-1|TRBJ1-2|.
TGCGCCAGCAGCCAGGAGAACAGGGCAAACTATGGCTACACCTTC
CASSQENRANYGYTF
>TRBV2|TRBJ2-3|.
TGTGCCAGCAGGGAAAGAGCTCTAGCCCCAATGAGCCATACGCAGTATTTT
CASRERALAPMSHTQYF
>TRBV5-1|TRBJ2-5|TRBD2
TGCGCCAGCAGGGAGGCTAGCGGAGCGGGGGAGACCCAGTACTTC
CASREASGAGETQYF
>TRBV2|TRBJ1-2|.
TGTGCCAGCAGTGAAGCGGGGGCCTATGGCTACACCTTC
CASSEAGAYGYTF
>TRBV6-5|TRBJ2-1|TRBD1
TGTGCCAGCATTCTCAGGGGGTTCTCCTACAATGAGCAGTTCTTC
CASILRGFSYNEQFF